Listed below are T cell receptor beta chains from one sample, sequenced in a study of cytomegalovirus exposure and HLA in healthy donors. The table came from immunoSEQ multiplex PCR; TCRdb's copy has only in-frame clones and leaves some out. This table has about 77,000 clones, 75% to 85% appearing once. Sequenced: PBMCs. These TCRs come from a man between 40 and 49 years old in good health and CMV-seronegative. Each CDR3 is given with its conserved first and last residue. D genes are given only for firm matches. Clone size is given for some rows only: seen once, a few or many times, or a class if the clone is expanded.

-,TRBV21-1,TRBJ2-7,-,TGTGCCAGCAGCAAAAAAGGGGGCGCCTACGAGCAGTACTTC,CASSKKGGAYEQYF
-,TRBV28,TRBJ1-1,TRBD1,TGTGCCAGCAGCCGACAGGGTGAAGCTTTCTTT,CASSRQGEAFF
-,TRBV2,TRBJ2-2,-,TGTGCCAGCAGACAGGGACCGAACACCGGGGAGCTGTTTTTT,CASRQGPNTGELFF
-,TRBV2,TRBJ1-1,-,TGTGCCAGCAGTGTCCAGGCGGGTACTGAAGCTTTCTTT,CASSVQAGTEAFF
-,TRBV11-2,TRBJ1-6,-,TGTGCCAGCAGCTTGGGCAGGAATTCACCCCTCCACTTT,CASSLGRNSPLHF
few,TRBV4-2,TRBJ1-4,-,TGTGCCAGCAGCCAACCAGGGGAGCGCCCTAATGAAAAACTGTTTTTT,CASSQPGERPNEKLFF
-,TRBV4-2,TRBJ1-1,-,TGTGCCAGCAGCCCCGGTCGGCAGGGGAACACTGAAGCTTTCTTT,CASSPGRQGNTEAFF
-,TRBV11-2,TRBJ1-6,TRBD1,TGTGCCCGCAGCCAATTCCGGACAGGGGCCAATTCACCCCTCCACTTT,CARSQFRTGANSPLHF
-,TRBV7-2,TRBJ1-6,TRBD1,TGTGCCAGCAGCTTAGTACCCCAGGGGGGATCCTATAATTCACCCCTCCACTTT,CASSLVPQGGSYNSPLHF
-,TRBV19,TRBJ2-4,-,TGTGCCAGTAGTATAGGACAGACTAAAAACATTCAGTACTTC,CASSIGQTKNIQYF
-,TRBV6-5,TRBJ1-1,-,TGTGCCAGCAGTTACTTGAGGGGGACCGACACTGAAGCTTTCTTT,CASSYLRGTDTEAFF
-,TRBV5-1,TRBJ2-5,-,TGCGCCAGCAGCTTGGCCCTGGACATAAGGGGAGAGACCCAGTACTTC,CASSLALDIRGETQYF
-,TRBV9,TRBJ2-7,TRBD1,TGTGCCAGCAGCGGCGGGACAGGGGCCTCTCTCGAGCAGTACTTC,CASSGGTGASLEQYF
-,TRBV6-1,TRBJ2-7,-,TGTGCCAGCAGTCGCACACAGGCCGCCTACGAGCAGTACTTC,CASSRTQAAYEQYF
-,TRBV18,TRBJ2-7,TRBD1,TGTGCCAGCTCGCTGACAGGGGGCTATTACGAGCAGTACTTC,CASSLTGGYYEQYF
-,TRBV7-9,TRBJ2-3,-,TGTTCCAGCAGATCGCCTGGTCGGGGTAGCACAGATACGCAGTATTTT,CSSRSPGRGSTDTQYF
-,TRBV30,TRBJ2-5,-,TGTGCCTGGAGTGTCACAGTCCAAGAGACCCAGTACTTC,CAWSVTVQETQYF
-,TRBV11-2,TRBJ2-7,TRBD2,TGTGCCAGCACCTTTAGCGGGGGGGACTCCTACGAGCAGTACTTC,CASTFSGGDSYEQYF
-,TRBV18,TRBJ2-3,TRBD1,TGTGCCAGCTCACCGGGCCTCGGGACAGGGTACACAGATACGCAGTATTTT,CASSPGLGTGYTDTQYF
-,TRBV6-5,TRBJ1-2,-,TGTGCCAGCAGTTCCTACAGGGTTTTGGGAGGCTACACCTTC,CASSSYRVLGGYTF
-,TRBV5-4,TRBJ2-2,-,TGTGCCAGCAGCTTGGCCCTCGGGGCCGGGGAGCTGTTTTTT,CASSLALGAGELFF
-,TRBV7-9,TRBJ1-5,-,TGTGCCAGCAGCTTAGGGACCTCGGGGTACAATCAGCCCCAACATTTT,CASSLGTSGYNQPQHF
-,TRBV5-5,TRBJ2-7,TRBD1,TGTGCCAGCAGCCGGGACAGGGGCTACGAGCAGTACTTC,CASSRDRGYEQYF
many,TRBV5-1,TRBJ1-1,TRBD1,TGCGCCAGCAGCTGGAGTGGCAGGGGGGTGACTGAAGCTTTCTTT,CASSWSGRGVTEAFF
-,TRBV27,TRBJ2-7,-,TGTGCCAGCAGTTTATCAGGGGTTGGCGAGCAGTACTTC,CASSLSGVGEQYF
-,TRBV9,TRBJ2-1,-,TGTGCCAGCAGCGTAGCCCTCCAACAGGGCTTCAATGAGCAGTTCTTC,CASSVALQQGFNEQFF
few,TRBV10-1,TRBJ1-3,-,TGCGCCAGCAGTGAGATAACAGGGTATAATAAAGGAAACACCATATATTTT,CASSEITGYNKGNTIYF
-,TRBV29-1,TRBJ2-7,TRBD1,TGCAGCGTTGCTCGGGAACAGGGGTGCGAGCAGTACTTC,CSVAREQGCEQYF
once,TRBV5-6,TRBJ2-7,TRBD2,TGTGCCAGCAGGTTGACTTGGACTAGCACCTACGAGCAGTACTTC,CASRLTWTSTYEQYF
-,TRBV6-6,TRBJ1-4,-,TGTGCCACCCAAAGGGGATTTAATGAAAAACTGTTTTTT,CATQRGFNEKLFF
-,TRBV6-1,TRBJ1-5,TRBD1,TGTGCCAGCAGTGCGAGGGGATTGGGACAGTACAGCAATCAGCCCCAGCATTTT,CASSARGLGQYSNQPQHF
few,TRBV5-8,TRBJ1-5,-,TGTGCCAGCAGCCCGACCCGCGGCCAGCCCCAGCATTTT,CASSPTRGQPQHF
-,TRBV5-4,TRBJ2-7,TRBD1,TGTGCCAGCAGCTCGACAGGGATCTACGAGCAGTACTTC,CASSSTGIYEQYF
-,TRBV29-1,TRBJ2-1,TRBD1,TGCAGCGTTGCTCAGGGGGTCTACAATGAGCAGTTCTTC,CSVAQGVYNEQFF
-,TRBV2,TRBJ1-2,TRBD1,TGTGCCAGCAGTTCGACAGGGGACTATGGCTACACCTTC,CASSSTGDYGYTF
-,TRBV5-1,TRBJ2-6,-,TGCGCCAGCAGCACGAGGGTTGGGGCCAACGTCCTGACTTTC,CASSTRVGANVLTF
-,TRBV6-6,TRBJ1-2,TRBD1,TGTGCCATCTCCGGGACAGGGGTAGATGGCTACACCTTC,CAISGTGVDGYTF
-,TRBV6-5,TRBJ2-7,TRBD1,TGTGCCAGCAGTCTACTGCCGGGACAGGGATACGAGCAGTACTTC,CASSLLPGQGYEQYF
few,TRBV9,TRBJ1-3,-,TGTGCCAGCAGCCCGGGGGGGGCTGGAAACACCATATATTTT,CASSPGGAGNTIYF
-,TRBV6-4,TRBJ1-2,-,TGTGCCAGCAGTCCCGACACCACAGGGTTGGAGTTGGTGAGCTACACCTTC,CASSPDTTGLELVSYTF
-,TRBV7-3,TRBJ1-1,-,TGTGCCAGCAGCTCCCGGGGGGGGGCAGGGGCTGAAGCTTTCTTT,CASSSRGGAGAEAFF
-,TRBV6-5,TRBJ2-2,TRBD2,TGTGCCAGCACCGAGGGGGGACTAGCGTCCGGGGAGCTGTTTTTT,CASTEGGLASGELFF
-,TRBV7-8,TRBJ1-1,TRBD1,TGTGCCAGCAGCTTAGTGGACAGGGGGAACACTGAAGCTTTCTTT,CASSLVDRGNTEAFF
-,TRBV19,TRBJ1-2,TRBD1,TGTGCCAGTATCGATCCGGGACAGGGGGAGGATGGCTACACCTTC,CASIDPGQGEDGYTF